A single sample is the source of the 27 T cell receptor beta chains below, sequenced in a study of resident and recirculating memory T cells in vitiligo. The repertoire was sequenced with immunoSEQ multiplex PCR; TCRdb's copy has only in-frame clones and lacks some. Of roughly 42,000 clones in the sample, around 90% are singletons; the top ten hold about 4.5%. The source material was blood. The receptor source for this set is a male donor with vitiligo.

This chain links TRBV10-3 with TRBJ1-6; the match to TRBD1 covers 8 bases. The V and J ends lost 3 bases and 0 bases, in that order; junction bases with no gene match: 7. Germline V gene sequence: CDR1 ENHRY, CDR2 SYGVKD. CDR3 length equals 18 residues. DNA for the CDR3: TGTGCCATCAGTGAAGGGGGACAGGCAAGCTCCTATAATTCACCCCTCCACTTT. It yields the protein CAISEGGQASSYNSPLHF.

This clone was found a few times. This chain connects TRBV19 to TRBJ2-2, with D tentatively TRBD2 (5 bases). The CDR3 is 15 residues long. Germline lookup yields CDR1 LNHDA and CDR2 SQIVND (reference sequence). Between the trimmed V and J ends, which lost 5 bases and 7 bases, there was a span of 17 bases. This CDR3 is CASSERRQTHGELFF. DNA of the CDR3: TGTGCCAGTAGTGAGCGGAGACAAACCCACGGGGAGCTGTTTTTT.

This chain uses TRBV5-6 with TRBJ2-2, with D possibly matching TRBD1 (6 bases). The CDR3 length is 17 residues. V lost 0 bases and J lost 0, with 12 bases in between. Looked up from germline, CDR1 is SGHDT and CDR2 is YYEEEE. The CDR3 DNA follows: TGTGCCAGCAGCTTGGTGCAGGGGTGGCCGAACACCGGGGAGCTGTTTTTT. The encoded protein is CASSLVQGWPNTGELFF.

This chain links TRBV10-1 with TRBJ2-7, with 8 bases lining up with TRBD1. This CDR3 is 14 amino acids long. Looked up from germline, CDR1 is WNHNN and CDR2 is SYGVQD (reference sequence). V shed 10 bases and J 4 bases; nucleotides not matched to a gene: 12. The CDR3 bases are TGCGCCATCTTAACCGGACAGGGAAGGTACGAGCAGTACTTC. Translating gives CAILTGQGRYEQYF.

Only one count was recorded for this clone. This chain connects TRBV4-3 to TRBJ2-3; 7 bases fit TRBD1. The CDR3 sequence is 16 residues long. Germline CDR1 reads LGHNA; CDR2 reads YSLEER. Trimming took 1 base from V and 1 from J; bases not matched to a gene: 5. This CDR3 is CASSQAPQGGTDTQYF. In nucleotides, the CDR3 is TGCGCCAGCAGCCAAGCCCCCCAGGGGGGCACAGATACGCAGTATTTT.

This chain uses TRBV5-4 with TRBJ2-5, with D possibly being TRBD1 (6 bases). Germline V lookup: CDR1 SGHNT, CDR2 YYREEE (reference sequence). V was shortened by 4 bases and J by 5 bases, with 12 bases between the two germline ends. The CDR3 is 13 residues long. CDR3: CASSARGSETQYF. CDR3 nucleotide sequence: TGTGCCAGCAGCGCCAGGGGTTCGGAGACCCAGTACTTC.

The rearrangement uses TRBV15 and TRBJ2-3, with D possibly being TRBD1 (6 bases). The length of the CDR3 is 16 residues. The germline CDR1 and CDR2 sequences are LNHNV and YYDKDF (reference sequence). Trimming removed 8 bases at V and 4 bases at J, with 22 bases between. CDR3: CATRREGEPGPDTQYF. The CDR3 DNA sequence: TGTGCCACCCGTCGAGAGGGGGAACCGGGGCCAGATACGCAGTATTTT. The full variable domain, rest sourced from reference TRBV15 and TRBJ2-3, is DAMVIQNPRYQVTQFGKPVTLSCSQTLNHNVMYWYQQKSSQAPKLLFHYYDKDFNNEADTPDNFQSRRPNTSFCFLDIRSPGLGDTAMYLCATRREGEPGPDTQYFGPGTRLTVL.

This rearrangement joins TRBV18 to TRBJ1-5; D may be TRBD1 (6 bases). The CDR3 is made up of 16 amino acids. The germline CDR1 and CDR2 sequences are KGHSH and LQKENI. Trimming shortened V by 6 bases and J by 0 bases, and 15 bases separated the two germline ends. The DNA for the CDR3 is TGTGCCAGCTCCCCGAACAGGGATCTTAGCAATCAGCCCCAGCATTTT. It translates to CASSPNRDLSNQPQHF. The full variable domain, its missing parts supplied by reference TRBV18 and TRBJ1-5, is NAGVMQNPRHLVRRRGQEARLRCSPMKGHSHVYWYRQLPEEGLKFMVYLQKENIIDESGMPKERFSAEFPKEGPSILRIQQVVRGDSAAYFCASSPNRDLSNQPQHFGDGTRLSIL.

CDR3: CASHLGEGSPLHF. CDR3 DNA sequence: TGTGCCAGCCACCTAGGGGAGGGTTCACCCCTCCACTTT. This sequence joins TRBV27 and TRBJ1-6; the D gene is possibly TRBD1 (5 bases). The CDR3 runs to 13 residues. Germline V gives CDR1 MNHEY, CDR2 SMNVEV (reference sequence). V gave up 8 bases and J gave up 9 bases, with 14 bases separating them.

Only one count was recorded for this clone. This chain connects TRBV30 to TRBJ2-3; tentative D call: TRBD2 (7 bases). Between the trimmed V and J ends, which lost 0 bases and 14 bases, there was a span of 12 bases. Germline assignment: CDR1 GTSNPN and CDR2 SVGIG (reference sequence). The CDR3 loop spans 11 amino acids. This chain's CDR3 is CAWSVGGPRYF. Here the CDR3 DNA reads TGTGCCTGGAGTGTCGGGGGGCCCAGGTATTTT. The full variable domain, completed using reference TRBV30 and TRBJ2-3, is SQTIHQWPATLVQPVGSPLSLECTVEGTSNPNLYWYRQAAGRGLQLLFYSVGIGQISSEVPQNLSASRPQDRQFILSSKKLLLSDSGFYLCAWSVGGPRYFGPGTRLTVL.

The V gene is TRBV10-3, the J gene TRBJ1-4; 7 bases align to TRBD1. After removal of 2 bases from V and 7 bases from J, the junction contained 7 bases not matched to a gene. The CDR3 length is 15 residues. CDR1 is ENHRY and CDR2 is SYGVKD in the germline V gene. The CDR3 region is CAISERGLSGEKLFF. DNA of the CDR3: TGTGCCATCAGTGAGAGGGGGCTCTCGGGTGAAAAACTGTTTTTT.

J is TRBJ2-7 and V is TRBV5-4; D is possibly TRBD1 (5 bases). CDR3 length: 14 amino acids. V was trimmed by 0 bases and J by 0 bases, leaving 7 bases between them. Per the germline V gene, CDR1 is SGHNT and CDR2 is YYREEE (reference sequence). The CDR3 loop reads CASSLDRSSYEQYF. DNA for the CDR3: TGTGCCAGCAGCTTGGACAGGAGCTCCTACGAGCAGTACTTC. The whole variable domain, filled in from reference TRBV5-4 and TRBJ2-7, reads ETGVTQSPTHLIKTRGQQVTLRCSSQSGHNTVSWYQQALGQGPQFIFQYYREEENGRGNFPPRFSGLQFPNYSSELNVNALELDDSALYLCASSLDRSSYEQYFGPGTRLTVT.

The chain is built from TRBV7-2 and TRBJ2-5; 7 nucleotides match TRBD2. Germline CDR1 is SGHTA and CDR2 is FQGNSA. Trimming took 2 bases from V and 2 from J; bases not matched to a gene: 5. The CDR3 contains 15 residues. This chain's CDR3 is CASSLQQRGQETQYF. CDR3 nucleotide sequence: TGTGCCAGCAGCTTACAGCAGCGGGGACAAGAGACCCAGTACTTC.

The J gene is TRBJ2-3, the V gene TRBV7-3; TRBD2 aligns across 9 bases. The CDR3 extends over 17 amino acids. The germline CDR1 and CDR2 sequences are SGHTA and FQGTGA. The trim removed 6 bases at V and 2 bases at J, leaving 12 bases unmatched. The CDR3 DNA follows: TGTGCCAGCAGGAAAAGGACTAGCGCCGTTTCCACAGATACGCAGTATTTT. This codes for CASRKRTSAVSTDTQYF.

The chain employs TRBV5-5 and TRBJ2-7; the D is unclear. V was shortened by 1 base and J by 0 bases, with 11 bases between the two germline ends. The CDR3 runs 15 residues. Germline V gene sequence: CDR1 SGHKS, CDR2 YYEKEE (reference sequence). The CDR3 is CASSLSPSNSYEQYF. In nucleotides, the CDR3 is TGTGCCAGCAGCTTGTCCCCCTCTAACTCCTACGAGCAGTACTTC.

V is TRBV6-5 and J is TRBJ2-3; 9 nucleotides align to TRBD2. The J segment lost 7 bases and the V segment lost 5 bases, leaving 4 bases of the junction unmatched. The CDR3 totals 13 residues. Germline loops: CDR1 MNHEY, CDR2 SVGAGI. The CDR3 bases are TGTGCCAGCAGTGCCGGACTAGCGAATACGCAGTATTTT. Amino acid sequence: CASSAGLANTQYF.

The sample holds a few counts of this clone. The genes are TRBV6-4 and TRBJ2-3; D unclear. V was trimmed by 0 bases and J by 0 bases, leaving 7 bases between them. The CDR3 consists of 15 residues. Per germline, CDR1 MRHNA and CDR2 SNTAGT. CDR3 coding DNA: TGTGCCAGCAGTGACTCCGCAGGCAGCACAGATACGCAGTATTTT. It specifies CASSDSAGSTDTQYF.

V gene TRBV9 combines with J gene TRBJ2-1; D might be TRBD1 (6 bases). The V gene's germline CDR1 is SGDLS and CDR2 YYNGEE. The CDR3 length is 12 residues. V was trimmed by 4 bases and J by 11 bases, leaving 13 bases between them. CDR3 DNA: TGTGCCAGCAGCCCAACAGGGTTCCAGCAGTTCTTC. It is translated as CASSPTGFQQFF.

This clone was recorded once. The chain uses TRBV6-1 and TRBJ2-3; 9 bases align to TRBD2. Unmatched junction bases numbered 2, after V lost 2 bases and J lost 2 bases. Germline CDR1 is MNHNS and CDR2 is SASEGT. The CDR3 length is 15 residues. CDR3 loop: CASSELAGTTDTQYF. CDR3 bases: TGTGCCAGCAGTGAACTAGCGGGGACCACAGATACGCAGTATTTT.

The chain has TRBV5-1 and TRBJ2-1; 9 bases line up with TRBD2. This CDR3 comprises 15 residues. J was trimmed by 9 bases and V by 7 bases; bases with no gene match: 14. Germline CDR1 and CDR2: SGHRS and YFSETQ. DNA of the CDR3: TGCGCCAGCCGTGATATGGGCGGGGGGGCAGGTGAGCAGTTCTTC. Its translation: CASRDMGGGAGEQFF.

The sample holds one count of this clone. The chain couples TRBV25-1 to TRBJ1-3; D is unresolved. Between the trimmed V and J ends, which lost 3 bases and 2 bases, there was a span of 11 bases. Germline CDR1 reads MGHDK; CDR2 reads SYGVNS. This CDR3 is built from 15 residues. CDR3 nucleotides: TGTGCCAGCAGTGATTTTGTCGGAGCTGGAAACACCATATATTTT. Translated, it gives CASSDFVGAGNTIYF.

J is TRBJ2-5 and V is TRBV6-1; D might be TRBD2 (6 bases). The CDR3 is 15 residues long. The V gene lost 11 bases and the J gene lost 9 bases, with 28 bases spanning the gap. Germline loops: CDR1 MNHNS, CDR2 SASEGT. The CDR3 coding sequence is TGTGCCGGCACTTCCCTGACTAGTGGTCTTAGGGCCCAGTACTTC. Translation: CAGTSLTSGLRAQYF.

This clone appeared a single time. This sequence joins TRBV9 and TRBJ2-2; D may be TRBD2 (5 bases). The CDR3 is 14 residues long. The germline gives CDR1 SGDLS, CDR2 YYNGEE. Trimming took off 3 bases at V and 8 bases at J, with 14 bases between the two ends. The CDR3 region is CASSANRRGGELFF. The CDR3 coding sequence is TGTGCCAGCAGCGCCAACCGTCGAGGGGGGGAGCTGTTTTTT. The full variable domain, completed using reference TRBV9 and TRBJ2-2, is DSGVTQTPKHLITATGQRVTLRCSPRSGDLSVYWYQQSLDQGLQFLIQYYNGEERAKGNILERFSAQQFPDLHSELNLSSLELGDSALYFCASSANRRGGELFFGEGSRLTVL.

This chain links TRBV11-1 with TRBJ2-2; 8 bases are a match to TRBD1. The germline gives CDR1 SGHAT, CDR2 FQDESV (reference sequence). V shed 3 bases and J 6 bases; nucleotides not matched to a gene: 9. This CDR3 is built from 16 residues. The CDR3, as DNA: TGTGCCAGCAGCTTCTTCGGACAGGGAAAAGCCGGGGAGCTGTTTTTT. Protein: CASSFFGQGKAGELFF.

V is TRBV7-3 and J is TRBJ1-1; 8 nucleotides agree with TRBD1. J lost 4 bases, V lost 1 base, and 14 bases had no gene match. Germline-derived CDR1 and CDR2 are SGHTA and FQGTGA. The CDR3 covers 18 residues. CDR3: CASSLRGSGQGMSTEAFF. The CDR3 DNA reads as TGTGCCAGCAGCTTAAGGGGATCAGGACAGGGTATGAGCACTGAAGCTTTCTTT.

The chain uses TRBV19 and TRBJ1-2; the match to TRBD1 covers 11 bases. The V gene end was trimmed by 9 bases and the J gene end by 5 bases; junction bases not matched to a gene: 5. Germline CDR1 is LNHDA and CDR2 is SQIVND (reference sequence). The length of the CDR3 is 13 residues. The CDR3 region has the DNA TGTGCCAGCACCGGGACAGGGGGGTATGGCTACACCTTC. Translating gives CASTGTGGYGYTF.

V and J are TRBV19 and TRBJ1-5; D not resolved. This CDR3 region has 17 residues. The germline V gene encodes CDR1 LNHDA and CDR2 SQIVND (reference sequence). Trimming shortened V by 1 base and J by 0 bases, and 13 bases separated the two germline ends. The CDR3 coding sequence is TGTGCCAGTAGTATAGCCCCCAAGCCTTTTAGCAATCAGCCCCAGCATTTT. As protein: CASSIAPKPFSNQPQHF. Filled out from reference TRBV19 and TRBJ1-5, the complete variable domain reads DGGITQSPKYLFRKEGQNVTLSCEQNLNHDAMYWYRQDPGQGLRLIYYSQIVNDFQKGDIAEGYSVSREKKESFPLTVTSAQKNPTAFYLCASSIAPKPFSNQPQHFGDGTRLSIL.